Below are 18 T cell receptor beta chains sequenced from a single sample in a study of blood T cell repertoires in COVID-19. The table came from immunoSEQ multiplex PCR; TCRdb's copy has only in-frame clones and leaves some out. Among some 290,000 clones listed, around 81% were seen once. Sequences were obtained from peripheral blood. The receptors come from a woman aged 55-69 years with active or convalescent COVID-19.

This chain connects TRBV19 to TRBJ1-1, with D tentatively TRBD1 (6 bases). The CDR3 runs to 13 residues. The V end was cut by 1 base, the J end by 5 bases, with 8 bases between. CDR1 and CDR2 (germline): LNHDA, SQIVND (reference sequence). This CDR3 reads CASSIGTETEAFF. In nucleotides, the CDR3 is TGTGCCAGTAGTATAGGGACAGAAACTGAAGCTTTCTTT.

The chain combines TRBV19 with TRBJ2-1, with 10 positions matching TRBD1. The length of the CDR3 is 15 residues. Germline CDR1 is LNHDA and CDR2 is SQIVND (reference sequence). Trimming at V came to 4 bases and at J to 9 bases, leaving 9 bases not matched to a gene. The chain's CDR3 is CASSKPGQGMGEQFF. The CDR3 DNA follows: TGTGCCAGTAGTAAACCGGGACAGGGGATGGGTGAGCAGTTCTTC. Based on the CDR3 plus reference TRBV19 and TRBJ2-1, the full variable domain is DGGITQSPKYLFRKEGQNVTLSCEQNLNHDAMYWYRQDPGQGLRLIYYSQIVNDFQKGDIAEGYSVSREKKESFPLTVTSAQKNPTAFYLCASSKPGQGMGEQFFGPGTRLTVL.

This chain joins TRBV7-3 and TRBJ2-1; 8 bases align to TRBD2. From germline, CDR1 is SGHTA and CDR2 FQGTGA. V dropped 1 base and J dropped 4; count of bases not matched to a gene: 3. This CDR3 has 15 amino acids. The CDR3 region has the DNA TGTGCCAGCAGCTTAAGTAGCGGGGCTTACAATGAGCAGTTCTTC. Amino acids: CASSLSSGAYNEQFF.

This rearrangement joins TRBV4-2 to TRBJ2-3; D gene uncertain. This CDR3 is 15 amino acids long. CDR1 is LGHNA and CDR2 is YNFKEQ in the germline V gene. Trimming pared 3 bases from V and 2 bases from J, leaving 12 bases between. For the CDR3, the DNA is TGTGCCAGCAGCCAGATGACTGGCTCCACAGATACGCAGTATTTT. Translated: CASSQMTGSTDTQYF.

V and J are TRBV7-2 and TRBJ2-3; 7 bases match TRBD2. The CDR3 has 15 residues. Germline V gives CDR1 SGHTA, CDR2 FQGNSA. V lost 1 base to trimming and J lost 2 bases; unmatched junction nucleotides: 3. CDR3 region: CASSLGAGVTDTQYF. Here the CDR3 DNA reads TGTGCCAGCAGCTTAGGTGCGGGGGTCACAGATACGCAGTATTTT.

The rearrangement links TRBV27 to TRBJ1-5; D is possibly TRBD1 (5 bases). Trimming stripped 2 bases from V and 4 bases from J, with 9 bases between. This CDR3 comprises 14 residues. From germline, CDR1 is MNHEY and CDR2 SMNVEV (reference sequence). In DNA, the CDR3 is TGTGCCAGCAGTTTAAGGCCAGGGAATCAGCCCCAGCATTTT. Protein product: CASSLRPGNQPQHF.

The genes are TRBV12-5 and TRBJ1-1; 7 bases are a match to TRBD1. Germline CDR1 and CDR2: LGHNT and FRNRAP. The CDR3 spans 13 residues. Trimming took 1 base from V and 10 from J; bases not matched to a gene: 6. The CDR3 spells CASGLETGVAAFF. CDR3 nucleotides: TGTGCTAGTGGTTTGGAAACAGGGGTTGCAGCTTTCTTT. The full variable domain, with the rest looked up from reference TRBV12-5 and TRBJ1-1, is DARVTQTPRHKVTEMGQEVTMRCQPILGHNTVFWYRQTMMQGLELLAYFRNRAPLDDSGMPKDRFSAEMPDATLATLKIQPSEPRDSAVYFCASGLETGVAAFFGQGTRLTVV.

The J gene is TRBJ1-4, the V gene TRBV30, with D tentatively TRBD1 (5 bases). CDR3 size: 13 residues. Germline lookup yields CDR1 GTSNPN and CDR2 SVGIG (reference sequence). V shed 0 bases and J shed 8 bases, with 10 bases lying between them. CDR3 loop: CAWSVTGVEKLFF. In DNA, the CDR3 is TGTGCCTGGAGTGTAACGGGGGTAGAAAAACTGTTTTTT.

The gene calls are TRBV19 and TRBJ2-7; no clear D. V lost 3 bases and J 0 bases, leaving 18 bases between the germline ends. The CDR3 runs to 17 residues. CDR1 and CDR2 from the germline V gene are LNHDA and SQIVND (reference sequence). CDR3 protein: CASSILIVYLSSYEQYF. The CDR3 nucleotides are TGTGCCAGTAGTATTCTCATTGTGTACCTAAGCTCCTACGAGCAGTACTTC.

This clone occurred once. V is TRBV21-1 and J is TRBJ2-7; the table calls TRBD1, which could not be checked here. TRBV21-1 is a listed pseudogene. The CDR3 sequence is 14 residues long. Written as DNA, the CDR3 is TGTGCCAGCAGCGCCCCTGACAGGATCTACGAGCAGTACTTC. Its protein is CASSAPDRIYEQYF.

The chain joins TRBV5-1 to TRBJ1-2; weak D call: TRBD1 (5 bases). CDR1 is SGHRS and CDR2 is YFSETQ in the germline V gene. This CDR3 contains 15 residues. The V end lost 0 bases, the J end lost 7 bases, and 16 bases lay between the germline ends. Here the CDR3 reads CASSLVTGRMLGYTF. The CDR3 region has the DNA TGCGCCAGCAGCTTGGTAACAGGCCGAATGCTTGGCTACACCTTC.

The chain has TRBV9 and TRBJ2-3; D is possibly TRBD1 (6 bases). The CDR3 spans 17 residues. CDR1 and CDR2 (germline): SGDLS, YYNGEE. Trimming removed 6 bases from V and 2 bases from J, with 22 bases in between. The CDR3 spells CASTPTQGLFPTDTQYF. The CDR3 DNA reads TGTGCCAGCACCCCAACACAGGGTCTTTTTCCCACAGATACGCAGTATTTT.

The CDR3 region has the DNA TGTGCCAGCAGCCAAGATCTTTCAGAGACCCAGTACTTC. Protein product: CASSQDLSETQYF. The chain recombines TRBV14 with TRBJ2-5; D is uncertain. Germline loops: CDR1 SGHDN, CDR2 FVKESK. Trimming shortened V by 0 bases and J by 4 bases, and 6 bases separated the two germline ends. The CDR3 totals 13 residues. Full variable domain (rest looked up from reference TRBV14 and TRBJ2-5): EAGVTQFPSHSVIEKGQTVTLRCDPISGHDNLYWYRRVMGKEIKFLLHFVKESKQDESGMPNNRFLAERTGGTYSTLKVQPAELEDSGVYFCASSQDLSETQYFGPGTRLLVL.

The J gene is TRBJ1-2, the V gene TRBV2; 7 bases are shared with TRBD1. Trimming at V came to 2 bases and at J to 0 bases, leaving 9 bases not matched to a gene. CDR3 length: 17 amino acids. Germline-derived CDR1 and CDR2 are SNHLY and FYNNEI. CDR3 DNA: TGTGCCAGCAGTGAATGGGGGACAGTACTCGCTAACTATGGCTACACCTTC. It is translated as CASSEWGTVLANYGYTF.

This chain links TRBV6-5 with TRBJ2-5, with 7 bases identical to TRBD1. CDR3 length: 15 residues. Germline V gene lookup returns CDR1 MNHEY and CDR2 SVGAGI. J lost 5 bases, V lost 0 bases, and 6 bases had no gene match. CDR3 protein: CASSYSFDRAETQYF. The CDR3 coding sequence is TGTGCCAGCAGTTACTCCTTCGACAGGGCCGAGACCCAGTACTTC.

V is TRBV4-1 and J is TRBJ2-6; a weak D match, TRBD2 (5 bases). The CDR3 has 17 amino acids. Trimming removed 0 bases from V and 1 base from J, with 10 bases in between. Germline loops: CDR1 MGHRA, CDR2 YSYEKL. This chain's CDR3 is CASSQDPRGSGANVLTF. In DNA, the CDR3 is TGCGCCAGCAGCCAAGATCCCCGGGGATCTGGGGCCAACGTCCTGACTTTC.

The chain uses TRBV18 and TRBJ2-7; 10 nucleotides line up with TRBD1. The length of the CDR3 is 17 residues. The germline gives CDR1 KGHSH, CDR2 LQKENI. V shed 3 bases, J shed 3 bases, and the junction held 11 bases outside the gene matches. The CDR3 is CASSPATGTGVNYEQYF. CDR3 in DNA: TGTGCCAGCTCACCCGCGACCGGGACAGGGGTTAACTACGAGCAGTACTTC.

The chain recombines TRBV7-2 with TRBJ2-3, with D possibly matching TRBD2 (5 bases). Trimming removed 5 bases at V and 5 bases at J, with 17 bases between. The CDR3 is made up of 15 amino acids. CDR1 and CDR2 (germline): SGHTA, FQGNSA. The CDR3 DNA reads as TGTGCCAGCAGCCCAACTAGGGCTTGGGGAGATACGCAGTATTTT. It codes for CASSPTRAWGDTQYF.